Sequencing of this T cell receptor beta chain was carried out in a study of CD8+ T cells in alopecia areata. General observations from the study: Sequences from scalp samples also cover resident alphabeta T cells of normal skin.

Extracted from the samples, RNA was reverse transcribed into cDNA to serve as the sequencing template. TCRdb's table, derived via immunoSEQ multiplex PCR, lists solely in-frame clones and lacks some. The sample records about 56,000 clones, 96% being singletons. The sample holds one count of this clone. What it recognizes is unknown. V was clipped by 6 bases and J by 4 bases, with 26 bases between them. This CDR3 spans 18 amino acids. Germline lookup yields CDR1 MGHRA and CDR2 YSYEKL. The sample here was CD8+ T cells sorted from blood, taken at week 0. The chain recombines TRBV4-1 with TRBJ2-3, with a weak D call TRBD2 (6 bases). The TCR originated in a human donor with alopecia areata. DNA of the CDR3: TGCGCCAGCAGACCCTCCCCCCGGGAGATAGTTTCCCCAGATACGCAGTATTTT. It translates to CASRPSPREIVSPDTQYF.